The 14 T cell receptor beta chains in this list originate from one sample, sequenced in a study of cytomegalovirus exposure and HLA in healthy donors. PCR employed 60 Vbeta and 13 Jbeta primers. This table comes from immunoSEQ multiplex PCR, and its TCRdb copy is limited to in-frame clones, with some not included. The table records about 110,000 clones, 69% of them present only once. Material for sequencing was PBMCs. These TCRs come from a woman between 65 and 79 years old in good health and CMV-seropositive.

The V call is TRBV27, the J call TRBJ2-1, with 7 bases lining up with TRBD1. Per the germline V gene, CDR1 is MNHEY and CDR2 is SMNVEV (reference sequence). The CDR3 contains 15 residues. V lost 8 bases, J lost 7 bases, and 14 bases stayed unmatched. The CDR3 DNA is TGTGCCAGCTCCTCACAGGGGCCCCTCCCAAATGAGCAGTTCTTC. Amino acids: CASSSQGPLPNEQFF.

The chain has TRBV6-1 and TRBJ1-1, with D perhaps matching TRBD1 (6 bases). Germline CDR1 MNHNS, CDR2 SASEGT. Trimming took off 8 bases at V and 1 base at J, with 14 bases between the two ends. This CDR3 contains 14 residues. CDR3 region: CASSLLGGNTEAFF. The CDR3 DNA is TGTGCCAGCTCTCTCTTAGGGGGGAACACTGAAGCTTTCTTT.

This clone was counted a few times. The chain employs TRBV7-2 and TRBJ2-4; TRBD2 is a possible D gene (6 bases). The CDR3 contains 14 residues. CDR1 is SGHTA, CDR2 FQGNSA, per germline. V dropped 4 bases and J dropped 7 bases, with 14 bases sitting between them. The CDR3 nucleotides are TGTGCCAGCAGCTCCCGGGGAGGTCTGAACATTCAGTACTTC. This codes for CASSSRGGLNIQYF.

This clone was observed once. The J gene is TRBJ2-6, the V gene TRBV30; D gene uncertain. In germline, CDR1 is GTSNPN, CDR2 SVGIG (reference sequence). The ends were cut back, 0 bases at V and 0 bases at J, with 6 bases in the middle. The CDR3 loop spans 15 amino acids. CDR3 loop: CAWSVATSGANVLTF. Here the CDR3 DNA reads TGTGCCTGGAGTGTAGCAACCTCTGGGGCCAACGTCCTGACTTTC.

This rearrangement joins TRBV6-5 to TRBJ2-7; perhaps TRBD1 as D (7 bases). The CDR3 length is 14 residues. Per germline, CDR1 MNHEY and CDR2 SVGAGI. The V and J ends lost 6 bases and 3 bases respectively, with 15 bases between them. The CDR3 loop is CASRGRGARYEQYF. CDR3 bases: TGTGCCAGCAGGGGCAGGGGGGCCCGCTACGAGCAGTACTTC.

The chain recombines TRBV6-1 with TRBJ1-5, with unresolved D. CDR1 is MNHNS and CDR2 is SASEGT in the germline V gene. The CDR3 sequence is 12 residues long. The V and J ends lost 8 bases and 4 bases respectively, with 9 bases between them. DNA of the CDR3: TGTGCCAGCGGGAGACAAAATCAGCCCCAGCATTTT. This codes for CASGRQNQPQHF.

The DNA for the CDR3 is TGTGCCTGGAGTGCGGGGAGCTCCTATAATTCACCCCTCCACTTT. This sequence encodes CAWSAGSSYNSPLHF. The chain couples TRBV30 to TRBJ1-6; D not resolved. The CDR3 covers 15 residues. The V end was cut by 1 base, the J end by 0 bases, with 7 bases between. Germline CDR1 is GTSNPN and CDR2 is SVGIG (reference sequence).

The chain carries TRBV6-5 and TRBJ1-3, with D maybe TRBD1 (6 bases). The CDR3 has 14 residues. Trimming removed 5 bases from V and 2 bases from J, with 10 bases in between. Germline V gene sequence: CDR1 MNHEY, CDR2 SVGAGI. CDR3 region: CASSKGGAGNTIYF. The DNA of the CDR3 is TGTGCCAGCAGTAAAGGGGGAGCTGGAAACACCATATATTTT.

This sequence joins TRBV30 and TRBJ2-3, with 7 bases aligning to TRBD2. Germline values: CDR1 GTSNPN, CDR2 SVGIG (reference sequence). V was clipped by 7 bases and J by 0 bases; unmatched bases: 10. CDR3 size: 15 residues. The CDR3 DNA reads TGTGCCTACCCCCCCGGCGGGGGAAGCACAGATACGCAGTATTTT. Amino acid sequence: CAYPPGGGSTDTQYF.

The chain couples TRBV5-1 to TRBJ2-7; TRBD1 matches 8 bases. Germline CDR1 is SGHRS and CDR2 is YFSETQ. The CDR3 covers 14 residues. The trim removed 0 bases at V and 5 bases at J, leaving 4 bases unmatched. CDR3 nucleotide sequence: TGCGCCAGCAGCTTGGGACAGGGGAGCGACGAGCAGTACTTC. Translating gives CASSLGQGSDEQYF.

This clone was detected a few times. V usage is TRBV18 and J usage is TRBJ2-2; a weak D match, TRBD2 (6 bases). Per the germline V gene, CDR1 is KGHSH and CDR2 is LQKENI. The ends were cut back, 3 bases at V and 4 bases at J, with 12 bases in the middle. The CDR3 covers 15 residues. Here the CDR3 DNA reads TGTGCCAGCTCACCTTGGCAGGGAGGCACCGGGGAGCTGTTTTTT. As protein: CASSPWQGGTGELFF.

Comments on this clone: This likely comes from a read error, as the CDR3 has no conserved phenylalanine or tryptophan at its end. Because the CDR3's place on the DNA is in doubt, the DNA is left out and the CDR3 is given as listed by TCRdb. V gene TRBV21-1 combines with J gene TRBJ2-7; the table's TRBD2 call for D was not verified on the DNA. TRBV21-1 is shown as a pseudogene. The CDR3 sequence runs 9 residues, both termini included. The CDR3 spells CASSSKEMN.

The chain recombines TRBV7-2 with TRBJ1-2; D gene ambiguous. CDR1 is SGHTA, CDR2 FQGNSA, per germline. V shed 1 base and J shed 8 bases, with 11 bases lying between them. CDR3 size: 13 residues. The chain's CDR3 is CASSLGGVGGYTF. The CDR3 DNA follows: TGTGCCAGCAGCTTAGGCGGGGTCGGGGGCTACACCTTC.

The gene calls are TRBV5-1 and TRBJ1-5; D uncertain. CDR3 length: 13 amino acids. Trimming cost V 2 bases and J 6 bases, with 9 bases left between them. Germline V CDR1 and CDR2: SGHRS, YFSETQ. CDR3 DNA: TGCGCCAGCAGCTTCGGGGAAGGTCAGCCCCAGCATTTT. Translating gives CASSFGEGQPQHF.